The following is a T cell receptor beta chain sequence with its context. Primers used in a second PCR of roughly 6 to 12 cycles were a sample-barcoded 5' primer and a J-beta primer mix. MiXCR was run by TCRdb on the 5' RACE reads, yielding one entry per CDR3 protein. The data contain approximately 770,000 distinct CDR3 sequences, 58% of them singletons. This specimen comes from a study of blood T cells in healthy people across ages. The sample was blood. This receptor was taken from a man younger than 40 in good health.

The CDR3 bases are TGTGCCAGCAGCCCTACGACAGGGAAAGAGACCCAGTACTTC. Amino acids: CASSPTTGKETQYF. V and J are TRBV7-9 and TRBJ2-7; TRBD1 agrees at 7 bases. Judging by the DNA end, TRBJ2-5 fits better; the J call may be wrong. CDR1 is SEHNR and CDR2 is FQNEAQ in the germline V gene (reference sequence). This CDR3 region has 14 residues.